This T cell receptor beta chain was identified in a study of T cell responses to AZD1222 COVID-19 vaccine. Points from the study as a whole: Unmutated variant regions are reportedly the target of nearly half of TCRs that are spike-specific. There were repertoire samples only from the period after the peak T cell response. A rise in Spike-specific TCR breadth and depth followed two AZD1222 doses.

The repertoire was sequenced with immunoSEQ multiplex PCR; TCRdb's copy has only in-frame clones and lacks some. The sample records 130,000 to 150,000 clones, around 88% being singletons. Turning to this clone: The antigen is undetermined.

V lost 5 bases to trimming and J lost 4 bases; unmatched junction nucleotides: 7. Germline V gene sequence: CDR1 MNHEY, CDR2 SVGEGT. The length of the CDR3 is 15 residues. This receptor was taken from an adult in good health. The input for sequencing was peripheral blood, taken on day 0 of AZD1222 vaccination. The chain combines TRBV6-2 or TRBV6-3 with TRBJ1-2; 10 bases map to TRBD1. CDR3 protein: CASSATGGAGYGYTF. CDR3 nucleotides: TGTGCCAGCAGTGCGACAGGGGGCGCTGGCTATGGCTACACCTTC.